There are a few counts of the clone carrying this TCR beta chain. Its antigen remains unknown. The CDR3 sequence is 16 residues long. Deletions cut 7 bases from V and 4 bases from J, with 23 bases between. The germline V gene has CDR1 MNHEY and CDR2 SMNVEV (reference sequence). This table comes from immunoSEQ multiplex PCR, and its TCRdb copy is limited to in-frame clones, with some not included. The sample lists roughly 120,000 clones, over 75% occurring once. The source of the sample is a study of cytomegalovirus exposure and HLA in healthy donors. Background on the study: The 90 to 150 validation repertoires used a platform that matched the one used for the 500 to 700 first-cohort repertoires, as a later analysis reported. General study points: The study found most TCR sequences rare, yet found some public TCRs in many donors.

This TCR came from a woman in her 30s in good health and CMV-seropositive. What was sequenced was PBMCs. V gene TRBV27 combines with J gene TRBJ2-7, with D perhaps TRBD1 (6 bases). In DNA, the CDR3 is TGTGCCAGCAAGTCGGGATCCGCAGGGGTTTGGTACGAGCAGTACTTC. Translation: CASKSGSAGVWYEQYF.